The T cell receptor (beta chain) under discussion was sequenced for a study of cytomegalovirus exposure and HLA in healthy donors (dated by TCRdb to 2015 to 2018). At the level of the whole study: An earlier analysis of a few hundred of the donors reported 250 to 350 Gb of sequence data and 117 million unique TCR beta sequences obtained from around 190 million T cells. Using immunosequencing, the study profiled T cell repertoires from around 680 subjects and related those repertoires to cytomegalovirus serostatus. Roughly 5 DR-DQ haplotypes were handled as single units for association and clustering because linkage in the cohort was strong. Besides the first cohort of 666 subjects, a separate validation cohort made up of roughly 120 different subjects was used. High-throughput TCR immunosequencing, statistical association of individual TCRs with disease status, and machine learning were combined to predict cytomegalovirus infection status. The study aimed to test whether cataloging public T cell receptors could reveal signatures of past pathogen exposure. An early release that covered fewer than 800 HLA-typed donors contained approximately 300 gigabases of sequencing data and around 85 million unique TCR sequences. On average, around 240,000 unique TCR beta nucleotide sequences were sequenced per donor among about 400 genotyped donors of the cohort, with 15% to 20% of those sequences being non-productive. In a later genetic analysis, genome-wide SNP genotypes for about three fifths of the roughly 670 donors were used, and that subset was treated as a discovery cohort. A later analysis re-examined previously published TCR beta repertoires from roughly 720 donors and added high-resolution HLA genotyping to investigate patterns of TCR occurrence. In an earlier analysis of roughly 580 of the donors, high-throughput TCR beta sequencing was used to judge whether each TCR beta V gene segment behaved as functional or pseudogenic. HLA typing included class I and class II loci at four-digit resolution. Of the approximately 400 genotyped donors, over 80% were placed in the genetic ancestry cluster associated with self-reported Caucasian donors. Donor age, sex, ethnicity and CMV serostatus were collected together with the repertoire data. All discovery cohort repertoires had been generated using a single sequencing platform. Typing coverage differed by locus: A, B, C, DRB1 and DQB1 were typed in roughly 620-630 donors, DQA1 in about 510, DPA1 in 600 to 610, and DPB1 in just under 480. Rather than drawing on any new phenotypic data, the later analysis identified candidate immune exposures from TCR beta sequences and the way those sequences occurred across donors. Findings and caveats that apply to the study as a whole: The classifier was reported to diagnose cytomegalovirus status with high specificity and sensitivity in both the original cohort and the validation cohort. In a later analysis, several top co-occurrence clusters were reported to appear linked to parvovirus B19, influenza, CMV and Epstein-Barr virus. The study gave a list of 150 to 200 TCR beta chains associated with cytomegalovirus. A later genetic analysis associated a missense DCLRE1C variant with V-gene and J-gene trimming of TCR beta chains, and an independent cohort replicated the association. For the cohort, immune exposure information was limited to CMV serostatus. In vitro tests confirmed that a few of the cytomegalovirus-associated TCR beta chains recognize cytomegalovirus antigens. Compared with the approximately 720-donor mean, donors in an Asian-associated ancestry cluster had fewer N-insertions in productive TCRs, according to a later genetic analysis. Sequencing depth was assumed to be roughly uniform across donors in the presence/absence analyses, though that assumption may not hold. Assigning TCR associations to individual alleles was difficult when HLA alleles, especially DR and DQ, strongly co-occurred. In a later analysis, the rate of TCR association differed among HLA loci, with DRB1 alleles having the most associated TCRs and HLA-C alleles having the fewest. According to the authors, the approach could potentially be generalized to other disease states and immunological phenotypes. A later analysis associated 15,000 to 20,000 TCR beta sequences with specific HLA alleles at a false discovery rate of 0.05. A later analysis found that most CMV-associated TCR beta chains appeared HLA-restricted, with HLA associations seemingly driven largely by CMV exposure. The sequencing pipeline was judged likely to have produced a cluster of highly shared sequence variants as a technical artifact. The cohort was sequenced for TCR beta chains only, and without alpha or paired-chain data the features that could be detected were limited. Correlated functional status among segregating V segments might reflect linkage disequilibrium, but an unknown experimental factor could not be ruled out. A further reported finding was that TCR beta sequences accurately predicted the HLA-A and HLA-B alleles for most subjects in the first cohort. In an earlier analysis of some 550 of the donors, most TCR beta V segments were observed in productive rearrangements about 90% or about 30% of the time, broadly matching IMGT annotations. HLA typing was unavailable for some donors at each locus, so association tests used only the typed subset. About 17 rarely observed V segments, including chromosome 9 orphons, were excluded from the earlier analysis of some 590 of the donors because counts were too low. Compared with equally common non-associated chains, HLA-associated TCR beta chains in a later analysis were more clonally expanded and had lower generation probabilities. Some IMGT-functional V segments, including TRBV6-2 and TRBV6-3, could not be told apart with the 87-base-pair reads, so those segments were excluded. Most TCR sequences were observed very rarely across donors, whereas some public TCRs were present in many individuals.

The cohort comprised under 700 healthy bone marrow donors. At the time of sampling, every cohort member was nominally healthy, though immune exposures that went unrecorded were likely present. The donor tested CMV seronegative and was one of the 352 seronegative cohort members. Every donor gave a peripheral blood sample, and the peripheral blood mononuclear cells from that sample were used for TCR beta sequencing. Genomic DNA was extracted from the blood cell samples with the Qiagen DNeasy Blood Extraction Kit. Worth noting for this clone: Its specific antigen is unknown. No much larger clone is present one base from it, and per-base qualities are unavailable.

Including the terminal cysteine and phenylalanine, the CDR3 comprises 13 residues. Kept here is only the CDR3 DNA, which spans 39 bases and is read in frame from base 1. Via the germline V gene, CDR1 is MNHNS and CDR2 SASEGT. V loses 4 bases, J loses 6 bases, and the germline ends lie 12 bases apart. The library was produced with the immunoSEQ multiplex PCR assay. The multiplex PCR relied on a mix of 60 forward primers for TCR Vbeta segments and 13 reverse primers for TCR Jbeta segments. Amplification of the CDR3 region of rearranged TCR beta genes was performed with a multiplex PCR assay on genomic DNA. Amplified TCR beta libraries were sequenced as 87-base-pair reads on the Illumina HiSeq System. In the authors' own workflow: A later analysis counted around 72 million unique TCR beta chains across the 550 to 800 repertoires, and about 10 million of these chains were shared by at least two donors. Raw reads were error-corrected and collapsed into unique sequences by a nearest-neighbor algorithm in which closely related sequences were merged to remove PCR and sequencing errors. CDR3 sequences were aligned to IMGT reference sequences to assign V, D and J gene segments. For a sequence to be retained, at least a six-nucleotide match to both a V gene segment and a J gene segment was required. A rearrangement counted as productive if the CDR3 had no stop codons and remained in frame with V and J, and every other rearrangement counted as non-productive. CDR3 was defined according to IMGT convention as the region running from the second conserved V-encoded cysteine to the conserved J-encoded phenylalanine. The earlier analysis of 587 of the donors excluded sequences that lacked an unambiguous match to a single V gene segment. In an earlier analysis of several hundred of the donors, a V segment was called functional when productive rearrangements were above 56.7%, and segregating when the standard deviation between donors exceeded 5%. A statistical classification framework was developed to diagnose cytomegalovirus status using the catalog of TCR beta chain sequences. In a later analysis, V and J genes were assigned by comparing TCR nucleotide sequences against IMGT/GENE-DB human TR gene sequences. In a later analysis, CDR3 sequences and most-parsimonious VDJ recombination scenarios were assigned using the TCRdist pipeline. In a later analysis, every TCR beta chain was defined by the combination of its CDR3 amino acid sequence and its V-gene family, and reads without a unique V-gene family were dropped. To address suspected cross-contamination and a sequencing artifact, a later analysis removed a few hundred highly shared, low-generation-probability nucleotide sequences. A later analysis calculated a clonal expansion index for each public chain from normalized within-repertoire ranks of inferred template counts. Generation probabilities in a later analysis came from a VDJ recombination model fitted to out-of-frame rearrangements, and those results were checked against IGoR. In a later analysis, TCR-TCR, TCR-HLA and TCR-CMV co-occurrence was scored with hypergeometric tests, and a repertoire-size bias correction was applied to TCR pairs. A later analysis estimated false discovery rates by permuting HLA or CMV assignments 20 times. In a later analysis, co-occurring TCRs were grouped using DBSCAN, and TCRdist sequence similarity was added for clustering within HLA-allele-positive subsets. Repertoires with fewer than 30,000 or more than 120,000 public chains, plus five repertoires with anomalous nucleotide sharing, were excluded from co-occurrence clustering. TCRdb limited this immuneACCESS table to in-frame rearrangements with V and J called. A share of clones is missing; checked studies link under half to unresolved V genes, and the rest is unexplained. V and J calls and clone size are given by that table; D and trimming were obtained from the DNA. A total of around 120,000 clones appear in this sample, roughly 79% of them only once. The ten biggest clones cover about 1.8% of the sample.

Sequenced material: PBMCs. Here the chain combines TRBV6-1 and TRBJ2-5; the D gene is possibly TRBD1, with 6 bases matching. This sequence originates from a middle-aged woman in good health and CMV-seronegative. The sequence in DNA is TGTGCCAGCAGTGCTACAGGGCGGAAGACCCAGTACTTC. Translated, this is CASSATGRKTQYF.